The present entry profiles one TCR beta chain with its context. Its antigen is as yet unknown. These data are taken from a study of regulatory T cells in long-lasting Graves disease. Described time point: newly diagnosed GD, antithyroid drugs for less than 3 months. TCR sequences were obtained from RNA taken from PBMCs. Tubes containing EDTA received about 10 milliliters of drawn peripheral blood. Regarding the study as a whole: The study found lower TCR diversity in persistent Graves' patients than in newly diagnosed ones.

HTBI primers from iRepertoire and Arm-PCR of CDR3 regions yielded the TCR beta libraries. TCRdb re-called the multiplex PCR reads with MiXCR, one entry per CDR3 protein. The sample contains some 230,000 distinct CDR3 sequences, about 18% of which appear only once. The material was peripheral blood mononuclear cells (PBMCs), obtained at new diagnosis, from a patient treated with antithyroid drugs. The TCR sequence derives from a female donor with Graves disease.

For the CDR3, the DNA is TGTGCCAGCAGCTTGGGTCCTAGCGGGTCTTCCTACGAGCAGTACTTC. It is translated as CASSLGPSGSSYEQYF. The rearrangement joins TRBV5-4 to TRBJ2-7; 8 nucleotides match TRBD2. The CDR3 consists of 16 residues. Trimming cost V 0 bases and J 1 base; bases outside gene matches: 6. Germline assignment: CDR1 SGHNT and CDR2 YYREEE (reference sequence).